The TCR beta chain described here comes from a study of blood T cell repertoires in COVID-19. Profiling relied on immunoSEQ multiplex PCR, and the TCRdb table lists in-frame clones only, not all of them. The repertoire holds approximately 250,000 clones, with over 70% as singletons. This CDR3 spans 12 amino acids. The germline V gene has CDR1 SEHNR and CDR2 FQNEAQ (reference sequence). The junction had 2 bases not matched to a gene; V was cut back by 4 bases and J by 7 bases. The sequencing input was PBMCs or T cells enriched from blood (not recorded which). The genes are TRBV7-9 and TRBJ1-2; 8 bases fit TRBD1. The sequence was obtained from a woman between 35 and 50 years old who had been exposed to COVID-19. The CDR3 nucleotides read TGTGCCAGCAGCTCAGGGGGCGGTGGCTACACCTTC. Translation gives CASSSGGGGYTF.